This is a list of T cell receptor beta chains from one sample in a study of shared clonotypes between healthy human individuals. Measured with immunoSEQ multiplex PCR; TCRdb has only the in-frame clones, and not every one. The table shows approximately 2,000,000 clones, with 85% to 95% occurring only once. Sequencing used naive CD8+ T cells from PBMCs. These receptors all stem from a man younger than 35 in good health. Some clones in this sample may be carry-over from other donors' samples. Each CDR3 is given with its conserved first and last residue. D genes are given only for firm matches. Size tells how often a clone was seen (once, few, many) or the class of an expanded clone, and some rows leave it out.

cdr3_length	d_call	clone_size	v_call	j_call	cdr3_aa	cdr3_nt
15	TRBD1	.	TRBV5-1	TRBJ2-5	CASSLEGQPLETQYF	TGCGCCAGCAGCTTGGAGGGACAGCCACTGGAGACCCAGTACTTC
16	.	once	TRBV9	TRBJ2-1	CASSVGSFWGYNEQFF	TGTGCCAGCAGCGTAGGTTCCTTCTGGGGTTACAATGAGCAGTTCTTC
15	.	.	TRBV6-5	TRBJ2-5	CASRLIAEAGETQYF	TGTGCCAGCAGACTCATAGCGGAGGCCGGAGAGACCCAGTACTTC
13	.	.	TRBV7-2	TRBJ2-7	CASSLATLYEQYF	TGTGCCAGCAGCTTGGCTACACTCTACGAGCAGTACTTC
17	.	.	TRBV27	TRBJ2-7	CASSSPMLATGPYEQYF	TGTGCCAGCAGTTCCCCGATGCTCGCCACAGGGCCCTACGAGCAGTACTTC
17	TRBD1	.	TRBV7-9	TRBJ2-2	CASSSTRDRGYTGELFF	TGTGCCAGCAGCTCAACTAGGGACAGGGGGTATACCGGGGAGCTGTTTTTT
14	TRBD2	.	TRBV28	TRBJ2-3	CASKPAGEADTQYF	TGTGCCAGCAAGCCAGCGGGAGAAGCAGATACGCAGTATTTT
14	TRBD1	.	TRBV11-3	TRBJ2-1	CASSRDRRPNEQFF	TGTGCCAGCAGCCGGGACAGGCGCCCCAATGAGCAGTTCTTC
17	TRBD2	.	TRBV7-9	TRBJ2-1	CASSPRGLAGLYNEQFF	TGTGCCAGCAGCCCCCGCGGTCTAGCGGGTTTATACAATGAGCAGTTCTTC
16	TRBD2	.	TRBV10-3	TRBJ2-7	CAISELGSGRSYEQYF	TGTGCCATCAGTGAGTTGGGTAGCGGGAGATCCTACGAGCAGTACTTC
18	TRBD2	.	TRBV27	TRBJ2-7	CASSLQGPGTRHSYEQYF	TGTGCCAGCAGTTTACAGGGCCCCGGGACTAGACACTCCTACGAGCAGTACTTC
13	.	.	TRBV9	TRBJ2-2	CASSGDFTGELFF	TGTGCCAGCAGCGGGGACTTCACCGGGGAGCTGTTTTTT
11	TRBD2	.	TRBV4-1	TRBJ2-5	CALTSGETQYF	TGCGCCTTAACTAGCGGGGAGACCCAGTACTTC
14	TRBD1	.	TRBV5-1	TRBJ1-2	CASSLTGGAFGYTF	TGCGCCAGCAGCTTAACAGGGGGCGCTTTTGGCTACACCTTC
11	.	.	TRBV28	TRBJ2-7	CASSFSGEQYF	TGTGCCAGCAGTTTCTCTGGCGAGCAGTACTTC
18	.	once	TRBV28	TRBJ1-1	CASSLYQDLVRRLQEAFF	TGTGCCAGCAGTTTATATCAGGATTTGGTTCGGCGATTACAAGAAGCTTTCTTT
19	TRBD2	once	TRBV5-1	TRBJ2-2	CASSSRTSGRFANTGELFF	TGCGCCAGCAGCTCGCGGACTAGCGGGAGGTTCGCGAACACCGGGGAGCTGTTTTTT
14	TRBD1	.	TRBV6-5	TRBJ1-2	CASRLTGGRDGYTF	TGTGCCAGCAGACTCACAGGGGGCAGAGATGGCTACACCTTC
15	TRBD1	once	TRBV7-2	TRBJ1-2	CASSSMTGGSDGYTF	TGTGCCAGCAGCTCGATGACAGGGGGCTCGGATGGCTACACCTTC
17	TRBD2	.	TRBV27	TRBJ2-1	CASSLSGLAGGTNEQFF	TGTGCCAGCAGTTTATCGGGACTAGCGGGCGGAACGAATGAGCAGTTCTTC
13	.	.	TRBV7-2	TRBJ2-5	CASSAPPRETQYF	TGTGCCAGCAGCGCCCCCCCCCGAGAGACCCAGTACTTC
15	TRBD2	.	TRBV7-9	TRBJ2-1	CASSPLAGGPHEQFF	TGTGCCAGCAGCCCACTAGCGGGAGGGCCCCATGAGCAGTTCTTC
14	TRBD2	.	TRBV19	TRBJ2-1	CASSIGLAYNEQFF	TGTGCCAGTAGTATAGGACTAGCATACAATGAGCAGTTCTTC
19	TRBD1	.	TRBV6-1	TRBJ2-1	CASSEDSRVRGLHANEQFF	TGTGCCAGCAGTGAAGATTCTAGGGTGAGGGGGCTACACGCCAATGAGCAGTTCTTC
15	TRBD2	.	TRBV5-4	TRBJ2-3	CASSLEAGGPYTQYF	TGTGCCAGCAGCTTGGAAGCGGGAGGGCCATATACGCAGTATTTT
14	.	.	TRBV6-5	TRBJ2-1	CASSYSGGSIEQFF	TGTGCCAGCAGTTACTCGGGGGGTAGTATAGAGCAGTTCTTC
14	.	.	TRBV7-9	TRBJ1-3	CASSLTDSGNTIYF	TGTGCCAGCAGCCTGACAGACTCTGGAAACACCATATATTTT
15	.	.	TRBV13	TRBJ2-7	CASSSRGLLTYEQYF	TGTGCCAGCAGCTCCAGGGGCCTGCTGACCTACGAGCAGTACTTC
15	.	.	TRBV7-2	TRBJ1-2	CASSLPGDGDYGYTF	TGTGCCAGCAGCCTACCGGGTGATGGGGACTATGGCTACACCTTC
13	.	.	TRBV28	TRBJ1-5	CASSLVGNQPQHF	TGTGCCAGCAGTTTAGTTGGCAATCAGCCCCAGCATTTT
14	.	.	TRBV6-6	TRBJ1-1	CASNPGLFFTEAFF	TGTGCCAGCAATCCCGGGCTCTTTTTCACTGAAGCTTTCTTT
10	.	few	TRBV29-1	TRBJ1-2	CSVGGDGYTF	TGCAGCGTTGGAGGGGATGGCTACACCTTC
17	TRBD1	.	TRBV2	TRBJ2-5	CASSAITGAMYQETQYF	TGTGCCAGCAGTGCGATAACAGGGGCTATGTACCAAGAGACCCAGTACTTC